Listed here are 31 T cell receptor beta chains from one sample, sequenced in a study of T cells after yellow fever vaccination. TCRdb passed the 5' RACE reads through MiXCR, listing each CDR3 protein once. The sample carries about 330,000 distinct CDR3 sequences, around 8.1% recorded once. The starting material was PBMCs, obtained 35 to 50 days after the first yellow fever vaccination. The receptors come from a man younger than 35 who received the YFV17D yellow fever vaccine.

This clonotype was observed a few times. The gene calls are TRBV29-1 and TRBJ1-2; maybe TRBD1 (5 bases). V was pared by 1 base and J by 3 bases, with 6 bases between. The CDR3 extends over 12 amino acids. CDR1 is SQVTM and CDR2 is ANQGSEA in the germline V gene. Written as DNA, the CDR3 is TGCAGCGTTGAAGGAGGGGACTATGGCTACACCTTC. Translation: CSVEGGDYGYTF. Based on the CDR3 plus reference TRBV29-1 and TRBJ1-2, the full variable domain is SAVISQKPSRDICQRGTSLTIQCQVDSQVTMMFWYRQQPGQSLTLIATANQGSEATYESGFVIDKFPISRPNLTFSTLTVSNMSPEDSSIYLCSVEGGDYGYTFGSGTRLTVV.

This rearrangement joins TRBV4-2 to TRBJ2-2; weak D call: TRBD2 (5 bases). The CDR3 runs to 13 residues. Trimming shortened V by 4 bases and J by 7 bases, and 10 bases separated the two germline ends. Looked up from germline, CDR1 is LGHNA and CDR2 is YNFKEQ. The CDR3 is CASSPEGVGELFF. CDR3 in DNA: TGTGCCAGCAGCCCCGAGGGCGTCGGGGAGCTGTTTTTT.

There are a few counts of this clonotype. Here the CDR3 reads CAIRLAGNYNEQFF. CDR3 DNA: TGTGCCATCAGGCTAGCGGGGAACTACAATGAGCAGTTCTTC. This chain joins TRBV10-3 and TRBJ2-1, with 9 bases that match TRBD2. V dropped 6 bases and J dropped 3; count of bases not matched to a gene: 3. The CDR3 has 14 amino acids. Germline V gives CDR1 ENHRY, CDR2 SYGVKD.

This chain connects TRBV11-2 to TRBJ2-7; possible D gene TRBD1, 5 bases. Germline loops: CDR1 SGHAT, CDR2 FQNNGV. Trimming left V 2 bases short and J 1 base short, with 9 bases between. The CDR3 has 14 residues. CDR3 DNA sequence: TGTGCCAGCAGCTTACAGGGCCCTTCCTACGAGCAGTACGTC. Translating gives CASSLQGPSYEQYV.

There are many counts of this clonotype. The DNA of the CDR3 is TGTGCCAGCAGCTTCGAACCCAACTATGGCTACACCTTC. Its translation: CASSFEPNYGYTF. The chain recombines TRBV7-8 with TRBJ1-2; D remains ambiguous. This CDR3 region has 13 residues. The germline CDR1 and CDR2 sequences are SGHVS and FQNEAQ. V shed 3 bases and J shed 2 bases, with 7 bases lying between them.

Only a few counts were recorded for this clonotype. This chain uses TRBV12-3 or TRBV12-4 with TRBJ2-7; D unresolved. The CDR3 spans 14 residues. V was cut by 3 bases and J by 4 bases, with 13 bases left in between. In DNA form, the CDR3 reads TGTGCCAGCAGTTTGGGCCAGCCCCGTTACGAGCAGTACTTC. Its protein product is CASSLGQPRYEQYF.

The chain employs TRBV7-9 and TRBJ2-2; unclear D gene. The CDR3 is made up of 12 amino acids. Germline lookup yields CDR1 SEHNR and CDR2 FQNEAQ (reference sequence). V was clipped by 2 bases and J by 7 bases, with 5 bases between them. The CDR3 region has the DNA TGTGCCAGCAGCTTACTTGTCGGGGAGCTGTTTTTT. This codes for CASSLLVGELFF.

This clonotype turned up a few times. The chain couples TRBV5-1 to TRBJ2-7; 12 bases are shared with TRBD2. V was pared by 3 bases and J by 2 bases, with 3 bases of the junction left unmatched. CDR1 SGHRS and CDR2 YFSETQ come from the germline V gene. The CDR3 consists of 15 residues. CDR3 amino acids: CASSSTSGGTYEQYF. The CDR3 nucleotides read TGCGCCAGCAGCTCGACTAGCGGGGGAACCTACGAGCAGTACTTC.

This clonotype was counted between two and nine times. V and J are TRBV20-1 and TRBJ1-1; no definite D call. The CDR3 consists of 13 residues. The V end was cut by 6 bases, the J end by 1 base, with 12 bases between. Germline assignment: CDR1 DFQATT and CDR2 SNEGSKA (reference sequence). CDR3 bases: TGCAGTGCCAACCCGGACCGGAACACTGAAGCTTTCTTT. It specifies CSANPDRNTEAFF.

This clonotype was counted at least ten times. The chain has TRBV12-3 or TRBV12-4 and TRBJ2-5, with D perhaps matching TRBD1 or TRBD2 (6 bases each). The V end lost 5 bases, the J end lost 4 bases, and 17 bases lay between the germline ends. The CDR3 is made up of 15 amino acids. CDR3: CASSHPPEGGETQYF. The CDR3 DNA is TGTGCCAGCAGTCACCCCCCAGAGGGGGGAGAGACCCAGTACTTC.

This chain uses TRBV21-1 with TRBJ2-7; TRBD1 is taken as the D call from the table, unchecked against the DNA. TRBV21-1 is assigned pseudogene status. This CDR3 comprises 15 residues. Here the CDR3 reads CASSNKDRVVHEQYF. For the CDR3, the DNA is TGTGCCAGCAGCAATAAGGACAGGGTGGTCCACGAGCAGTACTTC.

Many counts were recorded for this clonotype. The V and J genes are TRBV7-6 and TRBJ2-3; 9 bases align to TRBD1. The germline V gene encodes CDR1 SGHVS and CDR2 FNYEAQ. With 1 base clipped from V and 5 bases from J, the junction kept 13 bases outside the gene matches. The CDR3 extends over 18 amino acids. This CDR3 is CASSLGGWGTGSGDTQYF. Here the CDR3 DNA reads TGTGCCAGCAGCTTAGGAGGTTGGGGGACAGGGAGTGGAGATACGCAGTATTTT.

The V gene is TRBV5-1, the J gene TRBJ2-2, with D unclear. The germline gives CDR1 SGHRS, CDR2 YFSETQ. The CDR3 is 11 amino acids. V was cut by 6 bases and J by 8 bases, with 8 bases left in between. CDR3: CASIYRGELFF. The CDR3 DNA is TGCGCCAGCATATATCGTGGGGAGCTGTTTTTT.

V is TRBV7-2 and J is TRBJ2-1; D is possibly TRBD2 (6 bases). The V end was cut by 3 bases, the J end by 0 bases, with 18 bases between. The CDR3 runs to 18 residues. Germline V gene sequence: CDR1 SGHTA, CDR2 FQGNSA. The CDR3 spells CASSLRLTGGASYNEQFF. The CDR3 nucleotides read TGTGCCAGCAGCTTGCGACTCACCGGCGGGGCCTCCTACAATGAGCAGTTCTTC.

This clonotype was recorded many times. This chain joins TRBV4-3 and TRBJ2-2; D gene uncertain. The CDR3 sequence is 14 residues long. Germline V gives CDR1 LGHNA, CDR2 YSLEER. V was cut by 1 base and J by 11 bases, with 14 bases left in between. The CDR3 region is CASSQVSGQAELFF. The CDR3 DNA reads as TGCGCCAGCAGCCAAGTTAGTGGGCAGGCAGAGCTGTTTTTT.

CDR3 nucleotide sequence: TGTGCCAGCAGCCAAGTCGTCTGGGGGCGGGGGGTAGATACGCAGTATTTT. Protein: CASSQVVWGRGVDTQYF. The rearrangement links TRBV4-2 to TRBJ2-3, with 8 positions matching TRBD2. Germline lookup yields CDR1 LGHNA and CDR2 YNFKEQ. The CDR3 is made up of 17 amino acids. Trimming took 1 base from V and 5 from J; bases not matched to a gene: 11.

The sample holds a few counts of this clonotype. V is TRBV5-1 and J is TRBJ2-7; D unresolved. This CDR3 comprises 12 residues. Trimming took 5 bases from V and 3 from J, leaving 9 bases between them. Germline V gene sequence: CDR1 SGHRS, CDR2 YFSETQ. CDR3 DNA sequence: TGCGCCAGCAGTGTCCTACTCTACGAGCAGTACGTC. Protein product: CASSVLLYEQYV.

The chain recombines TRBV14 with TRBJ2-7; maybe TRBD1 (6 bases). V dropped 1 base and J dropped 2 bases, with 6 bases sitting between them. The CDR3 contains 13 residues. The germline V gene has CDR1 SGHDN and CDR2 FVKESK. CDR3 in DNA: TGTGCCAGCAGCCAAGGGACAGCCTACGAGCAGTACGTC. It translates to CASSQGTAYEQYV.

Remarks on this clonotype: This CDR3 fails to terminate in the conserved phenylalanine or tryptophan, so it likely reflects a read error. The CDR3 spells CASRGGADTGELFS. The CDR3 DNA is TGCGCCAGCAGAGGAGGGGCCGACACCGGGGAGCTGTTTTCT. The V gene is TRBV5-1, the J gene TRBJ2-2; TRBD2 might be the D (6 bases). Trimming removed 5 bases at V and 3 bases at J, with 11 bases between. This CDR3 is 14 amino acids long. CDR1 and CDR2 from the germline V gene are SGHRS and YFSETQ.

This clonotype was observed a handful of times. The rearrangement joins TRBV20-1 to TRBJ1-5; D perhaps matches TRBD1 (5 bases). Trimming took 5 bases from V and 4 from J, leaving 12 bases between them. The CDR3 has 13 residues. CDR1 and CDR2 (germline): DFQATT, SNEGSKA (reference sequence). This CDR3 reads CSAVQGGNQPQHF. The CDR3 coding sequence is TGCAGTGCTGTCCAGGGTGGTAATCAGCCCCAGCATTTT.

The chain joins TRBV20-1 to TRBJ2-7; possibly TRBD2 for D (6 bases). The germline V gene encodes CDR1 DFQATT and CDR2 SNEGSKA (reference sequence). The CDR3 loop spans 13 amino acids. Trimming cost V 3 bases and J 3 bases, with 12 bases left between them. DNA of the CDR3: TGCAGTGCTAGGGGACTCTATTACTACGAGCAGTACTTC. Translating it yields CSARGLYYYEQYF.

This clonotype was picked up many times. CDR3 loop: CASSLNTGELFF. The CDR3 nucleotides read TGTGCCAGCAGCCTGAACACCGGGGAGCTGTTTTTT. The rearrangement joins TRBV7-3 to TRBJ2-2; the D is unclear. CDR3 length: 12 residues. Germline V gene data show CDR1 as SGHTA and CDR2 as FQGTGA. Trimming cost V 5 bases and J 1 base, with 2 bases left between them.

This clonotype was found a few times. J is TRBJ2-3 and V is TRBV27, with 8 bases that match TRBD2. The CDR3 is made up of 17 amino acids. The germline gives CDR1 MNHEY, CDR2 SMNVEV (reference sequence). V shed 5 bases and J 2 bases; nucleotides not matched to a gene: 12. CDR3 region: CASSPVGGGGPTDTQYF. In DNA, the CDR3 is TGTGCCAGCAGTCCCGTCGGGGGGGGCGGGCCCACAGATACGCAGTATTTT.

A few counts support this clonotype. The V call is TRBV30, the J call TRBJ2-7; possibly TRBD1 or TRBD2 for D (5 bases each). Germline V gene sequence: CDR1 GTSNPN, CDR2 SVGIG (reference sequence). V lost 4 bases and J lost 1, with 14 bases in between. This CDR3 contains 14 residues. The CDR3 sequence is CAWNQGTASYEQYF. The CDR3, as DNA: TGTGCCTGGAACCAAGGGACGGCGTCCTACGAGCAGTACTTC.

The sample holds a few counts of this clonotype. This chain connects TRBV4-3 to TRBJ2-6; no clear D. The CDR3 runs 16 residues. Germline CDR1 LGHNA, CDR2 YSLEER. Trimming pared 2 bases from V and 2 bases from J, leaving 10 bases between. CDR3 sequence reads: CASSQFTVPGANVLTF. The CDR3 region has the DNA TGCGCCAGCAGCCAATTTACGGTCCCTGGGGCCAACGTCCTGACTTTC.

This clonotype came up a few times. The chain employs TRBV25-1 and TRBJ2-6; perhaps TRBD2 as D (6 bases). V was trimmed by 0 bases and J by 2 bases, leaving 8 bases between them. Germline values: CDR1 MGHDK, CDR2 SYGVNS. The CDR3 extends over 16 amino acids. The chain's CDR3 is CASSEYTGAGANVLTF. Written as DNA, the CDR3 is TGTGCCAGCAGTGAATATACGGGAGCTGGGGCCAACGTCCTGACTTTC.

The chain recombines TRBV9 with TRBJ1-5; D perhaps matches TRBD1 (6 bases). The length of the CDR3 is 14 residues. V was clipped by 3 bases and J by 2 bases, with 9 bases between them. CDR1 and CDR2 (germline): SGDLS, YYNGEE. CDR3 amino acids: CASSGGQGNQPQHF. DNA of the CDR3: TGTGCCAGCAGCGGGGGACAAGGCAATCAGCCCCAGCATTTT.

This clonotype was seen a few times. V and J are TRBV5-1 and TRBJ2-3, with 8 bases identical to TRBD1. V was clipped by 6 bases and J by 1 base; unmatched bases: 7. Germline V gives CDR1 SGHRS, CDR2 YFSETQ. The CDR3 is made up of 15 amino acids. As DNA, the CDR3 is TGCGCCAGCACCGACAGGGGTACGGGCACAGATACGCAGTATTTT. It codes for CASTDRGTGTDTQYF.

V and J are TRBV7-2 and TRBJ1-5; 8 positions match TRBD1. J was trimmed by 5 bases and V by 5 bases; bases with no gene match: 5. This CDR3 contains 14 residues. In germline, CDR1 is SGHTA, CDR2 FQGNSA. In DNA, the CDR3 is TGTGCCAGCAGCCCCAGGACAGGGCATCAGCCCCAGCATTTT. This encodes CASSPRTGHQPQHF.

This clonotype was observed a few times. CDR3 DNA sequence: TGTGCCAGCAGTCAGACCGGGACGGTGAGCTACGAGCAGTACTTC. Protein product: CASSQTGTVSYEQYF. The chain uses TRBV6-2 or TRBV6-3 and TRBJ2-7; D may correspond to TRBD1 or TRBD2 (5 bases each). V dropped 5 bases and J dropped 3 bases, with 17 bases sitting between them. Germline V lookup: CDR1 MNHEY, CDR2 SVGEGT. The CDR3 totals 15 residues.

This clonotype came up a few times. The chain links TRBV5-6 to TRBJ2-5; D gene uncertain. V gave up 3 bases and J gave up 4 bases, with 19 bases separating them. This CDR3 spans 16 amino acids. Germline V gives CDR1 SGHDT, CDR2 YYEEEE. The CDR3 DNA reads as TGTGCCAGCAGCTGGGGTCGGGTAGTGGGCGTAGAGACCCAGTACTTC. Translating gives CASSWGRVVGVETQYF.